This TCR beta chain was documented in a study of blood T cell repertoires in COVID-19. This clone has only one observation. Trimming shortened V by 4 bases and J by 4 bases, and 8 bases separated the two germline ends. This CDR3 comprises 12 residues. In germline, CDR1 is SGDLS, CDR2 YYNGEE. This table comes from immunoSEQ multiplex PCR, and its TCRdb copy is limited to in-frame clones, with some not included. The sample carries over 110,000 clones, 81% recorded once. The sequence came from a human donor in a cohort sampled during active COVID-19. This rearrangement joins TRBV9 to TRBJ2-5; no definite D call. Sequences were obtained from peripheral blood. CDR3 nucleotide sequence: TGTGCCAGCAGCCCAACCGGAGAGACCCAGTACTTC. Translating it yields CASSPTGETQYF.